This entry describes one T cell receptor (beta chain). There is no known antigen for this receptor. No base quality information exists; no much larger clone differs at one position. From each donor, a single peripheral blood sample of 90 to 150 mL on average was drawn into heparinised tubes. A BD FACSAria II was used to sort naive, central memory, regulatory and stem cell-like memory CD4+ T cells with a panel that included CD45RO, CCR7, CD25, CD127, CD95 and CD27. Purity was above 95% for every sorted population. PBMCs were separated immediately by Lymphoprep density gradient centrifugation and were stained directly, without being cultured. Samples were stained and sorted in pairs, with one healthy donor and one patient per experiment, so that batch effects were minimized. The record originates from a study of beta chain features in type 1 diabetes (dated by TCRdb to the late 2010s). Context from the whole study: No differences in mean age, gender distribution, total cell number or subset yield were found between patients and healthy donors. A total of 90 million to 120 million sorted cells were examined across all samples, and a strong correlation was observed between cell number per subset and RNA yield. Whereas all 28 donors provided naive and central memory subsets, regulatory and stem cell-like memory subsets were isolated from just 8 patients and roughly 8 healthy donors. In the study, TCRB repertoires of sorted circulating CD4+ T cell subsets from recently diagnosed type 1 diabetes patients were compared with those of matched healthy donors. The research as a whole found: HLA sub-analyses involved small numbers of individuals, so any influence of HLA type on TCRB rearrangement remained unresolved. Type 1 diabetes patients showed a moderate but significant shortening of TCRB CDR3 length in all four CD4+ subsets. Patients with type 1 diabetes made fewer insertions and deleted more nucleotides at VDJ recombination sites, implying thymic rearrangement abnormalities. PCR might favor shorter templates, but patient and control samples were amplified and corrected together, so any skew would affect both groups equally. The naive, central memory and regulatory TCRB repertoires appeared to resemble one another more closely among patients than among healthy donors. Because cDNA was sequenced instead of genomic DNA, highly expressing activated cells could be over-represented, though the groups showed no difference in activation or CD3 levels.

After removal of 0 bases from V and 4 bases from J, the junction retains 6 bases not matched to a gene. Per the germline V gene, SQVTM is the CDR1 and ANQGSEA is the CDR2. The CDR3, from cysteine to phenylalanine, totals 15 residues. Only the CDR3 DNA is retained, 45 bases long and in frame from the first base. The High Capacity cDNA Reverse Transcription Kit was used to reverse transcribe all of the isolated RNA, meaning that expressed TCRB transcripts were what got sequenced. Deep immunoSEQ sequencing was performed on naive, central memory and regulatory T cell samples, with an average of about 4 million total reads per sample. Sorted cells were lysed in RLT buffer and RNA was extracted with DNase-treated RNeasy Micro or Mini kits, depending on cell number. Each cell subset was processed on its own to prevent cross-contamination, while patient and healthy donor samples were processed together. The immunoSEQ multiplex PCR was used to amplify TCRB sequences from cDNA, yielding 87-bp fragments that span the CDR3 region. Sequencing of the amplicons was performed on the Illumina HiSeq platform. Under the source paper's analysis protocol: PCR bias was corrected computationally using synthetic template baselines, and reads within Hamming distance 2 were collapsed, with unmergeable singletons discarded. Reads were aligned to IMGT to assign V, D and J genes, CDR3 length, and insertions or deletions at six rearrangement sites. Within each subset, clonotype counts were normalized to sorted cell number, after which true diversity and Gini coefficients were computed with the tcR R package. The overlap coefficient, calculated on TCRB nucleotide sequences, was used to measure repertoire sharing. Out-of-frame TCRB sequences from naive cells were analyzed to stand in for the pre-selection repertoire. The table was pulled from immuneACCESS by TCRdb, which kept in-frame rearrangements only. Such tables lose some clones; where checked, under half of the loss comes from unresolved V genes, and the rest has no known cause. V, J and clone size were drawn from that table, and D and trimming were deduced from the DNA. The table for this sample lists approximately 250,000 clones; about 14% of them were counted only once. The ten largest clones take up about 0.024% of the sample.

The V and J segments used are TRBV29-1 and TRBJ1-2; the junction holds 9 bases that match TRBD1. The origin of this receptor is a middle-aged woman in good health. The sequencing input was naive CD4+ T cells from blood. The cell subset or site label corresponds to: true naive CD4+ T cells. CDR3 loop: CSVEDPGTGSYGYTF. The nucleotides read TGCAGCGTTGAAGATCCCGGGACAGGGTCCTATGGCTACACCTTC.